This record concerns one T cell receptor beta chain sequence. A read error may account for a junction end that differs from germline. These data come from a study of blood T cell repertoires in COVID-19. The CDR3 sequence is 9 residues long. Germline V gives CDR1 MNHGY, CDR2 SVAAGI. Sequencing was performed with immunoSEQ multiplex PCR; in TCRdb, only in-frame clones are kept and a portion is missing. The data contain approximately 60,000 clones, around 93% of them singletons. Sequenced input: peripheral blood. The chain has TRBV6-9 and TRBJ2-3, with 8 bases fitting TRBD1. The sequence was collected from a man aged 65 to 85 with active COVID-19. The CDR3 loop is CTGGDTQYF. In DNA form, the CDR3 reads TGCACAGGGGGAGATACGCAGTATTTT.